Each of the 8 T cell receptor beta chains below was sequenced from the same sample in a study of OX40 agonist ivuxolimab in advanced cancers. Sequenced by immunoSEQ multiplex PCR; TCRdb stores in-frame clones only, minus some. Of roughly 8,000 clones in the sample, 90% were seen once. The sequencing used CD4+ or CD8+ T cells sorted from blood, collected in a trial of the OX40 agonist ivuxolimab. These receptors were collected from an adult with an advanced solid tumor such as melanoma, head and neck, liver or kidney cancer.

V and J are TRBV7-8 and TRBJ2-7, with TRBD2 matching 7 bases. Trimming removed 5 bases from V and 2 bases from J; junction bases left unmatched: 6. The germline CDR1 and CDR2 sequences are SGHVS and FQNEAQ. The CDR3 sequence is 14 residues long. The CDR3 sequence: CASSPSGGAYEQYV. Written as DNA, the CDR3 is TGTGCCAGCAGCCCGAGTGGGGGGGCCTACGAGCAGTACGTC.

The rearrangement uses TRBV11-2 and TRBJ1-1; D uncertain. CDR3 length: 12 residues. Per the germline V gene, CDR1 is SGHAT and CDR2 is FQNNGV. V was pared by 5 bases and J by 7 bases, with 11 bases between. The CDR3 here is CASSLTGYEAFF. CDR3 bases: TGTGCCAGCAGCCTCACCGGTTATGAAGCTTTCTTT.

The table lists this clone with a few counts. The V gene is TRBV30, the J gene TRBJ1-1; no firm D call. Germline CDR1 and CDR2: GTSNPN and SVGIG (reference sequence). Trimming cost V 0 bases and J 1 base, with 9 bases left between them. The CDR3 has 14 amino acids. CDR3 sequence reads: CAWSVGLGNTEAFF. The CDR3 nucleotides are TGTGCCTGGAGTGTTGGATTAGGGAACACTGAAGCTTTCTTT.

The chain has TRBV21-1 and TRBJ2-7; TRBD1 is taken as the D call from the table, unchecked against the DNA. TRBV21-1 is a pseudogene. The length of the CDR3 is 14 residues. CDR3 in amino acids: CASTGDRGRYEQYV. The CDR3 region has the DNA TGTGCCAGCACCGGGGACAGGGGAAGATACGAGCAGTACGTC.

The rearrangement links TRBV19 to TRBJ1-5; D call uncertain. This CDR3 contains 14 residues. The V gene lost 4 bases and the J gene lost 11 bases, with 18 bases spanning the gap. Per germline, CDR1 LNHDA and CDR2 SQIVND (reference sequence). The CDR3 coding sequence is TGTGCCAGTAGTACCGATCCCAGCAAAGTAGCCCAGCATTTT. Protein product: CASSTDPSKVAQHF. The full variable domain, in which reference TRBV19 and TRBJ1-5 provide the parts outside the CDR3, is DGGITQSPKYLFRKEGQNVTLSCEQNLNHDAMYWYRQDPGQGLRLIYYSQIVNDFQKGDIAEGYSVSREKKESFPLTVTSAQKNPTAFYLCASSTDPSKVAQHFGDGTRLSIL.

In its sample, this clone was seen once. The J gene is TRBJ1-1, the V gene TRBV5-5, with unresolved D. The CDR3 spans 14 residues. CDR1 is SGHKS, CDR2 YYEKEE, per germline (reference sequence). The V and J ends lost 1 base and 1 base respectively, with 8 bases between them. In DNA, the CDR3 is TGTGCCAGCAGCTTGATTGTCCAGAACACTGAAGCTTTCTTT. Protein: CASSLIVQNTEAFF.

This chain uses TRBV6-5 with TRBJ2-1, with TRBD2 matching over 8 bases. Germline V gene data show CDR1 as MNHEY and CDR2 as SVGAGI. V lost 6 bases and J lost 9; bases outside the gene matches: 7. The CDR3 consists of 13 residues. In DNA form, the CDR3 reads TGTGCCAGCAGACTTGGACTAGCAAGTGAGCAGTTCTTC. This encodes CASRLGLASEQFF.

The CDR3 sequence is CASSFGTGGVIVEAFF. The CDR3 DNA sequence: TGCGCCAGCAGCTTCGGGACAGGGGGAGTTATCGTTGAAGCTTTCTTT. The gene calls are TRBV5-1 and TRBJ1-1; TRBD1 aligns across 11 bases. The CDR3 consists of 16 residues. V lost 2 bases, J lost 7 bases, and 10 bases stayed unmatched. Germline V gene lookup returns CDR1 SGHRS and CDR2 YFSETQ.